This T cell receptor (beta chain) originates from a study of cytomegalovirus exposure and HLA in healthy donors. Study-wide points: For presence/absence analyses, sequencing depth was assumed to be roughly uniform across donors. In a later analysis, V- and J-gene trimming of beta chains associated with a DCLRE1C missense variant, replicated independently. Previous analysis showed most TCR beta V segments were productive about 87% or about 30% of the time.

V lost 3 bases to trimming and J lost 6 bases, with 11 bases between them. Per germline, CDR1 PRHDT and CDR2 FYEKMQ (reference sequence). The CDR3 length is 13 residues. This clone was picked up a small number of times. The antigen remains undetermined. Primers for the PCR totalled 60 Vbeta and 13 Jbeta. TCRdb's copy holds only in-frame clones and misses some; the assay was immunoSEQ multiplex PCR. The sample consists of more than 95,000 clones, about 10% of them appearing once. Sequencing was carried out using PBMCs. The chain joins TRBV13 to TRBJ1-2; weak D call: TRBD1 (5 bases). This clonotype was obtained from a woman between 18 and 29 years old in good health and CMV-seropositive. DNA for the CDR3: TGTGCCAGCAGCTTGTGGGGGAGGGATGGCTACACCTTC. Translation gives CASSLWGRDGYTF.